The 24 T cell receptor beta chains listed next were all sequenced from one sample in a study of early T cells in non-severe SARS-CoV-2 infection. MiXCR was run by TCRdb on the 5' RACE reads, yielding one entry per CDR3 protein. The sample lists under 65,000 distinct CDR3 sequences, about 12% occurring once. Sequencing was performed on whole blood, taken at baseline. These receptors all stem from an adult who was a healthcare worker with PCR-confirmed SARS-CoV-2 infection or an uninfected control (not recorded which).

This clonotype was detected only a few times. This sequence joins TRBV2 and TRBJ1-1; D remains unclear. V was pared by 0 bases and J by 4 bases, with 9 bases between. CDR1 is SNHLY, CDR2 FYNNEI, per germline. The CDR3 length is 14 residues. In nucleotides, the CDR3 is TGTGCCAGCAGTGAAGCGCGGAGGGCCACTGAAGCTTTCTTT. This gives the protein CASSEARRATEAFF. The full variable domain, completed using reference TRBV2 and TRBJ1-1, is EPEVTQTPSHQVTQMGQEVILRCVPISNHLYFYWYRQILGQKVEFLVSFYNNEISEKSEIFDDQFSVERPDGSNFTLKIRSTKLEDSAMYFCASSEARRATEAFFGQGTRLTVV.

This clonotype appeared a few times. V and J are TRBV3-1 and TRBJ2-3; D gene ambiguous. Germline CDR1 reads LGHDT; CDR2 reads YNNKEL (reference sequence). This CDR3 has 13 residues. V was trimmed by 2 bases and J by 5 bases, leaving 8 bases between them. The CDR3 sequence: CASSQIGVDTQYF. The CDR3 DNA reads as TGTGCCAGCAGCCAAATTGGGGTAGATACGCAGTATTTT.

By share of the sample, this clonotype is medium-sized. The chain employs TRBV9 and TRBJ2-3; maybe TRBD1 (5 bases). With 0 bases removed from V and 0 bases from J, the gap between germline ends came to 11 bases. This CDR3 has 16 amino acids. Germline-derived CDR1 and CDR2 are SGDLS and YYNGEE. CDR3: CASSVGGTPSTDTQYF. CDR3 nucleotides: TGTGCCAGCAGCGTAGGGGGCACTCCTAGCACAGATACGCAGTATTTT.

This clonotype has more than one count but fewer than ten. The chain employs TRBV10-2 and TRBJ1-1, with D possibly being TRBD1 (5 bases). V was trimmed by 7 bases and J by 3 bases, leaving 9 bases between them. Per the germline V gene, CDR1 is WSHSY and CDR2 is SAAADI. The CDR3 is 12 residues long. The CDR3 loop is CASNGGYTEAFF. In nucleotides, the CDR3 is TGCGCCAGCAACGGGGGGTACACTGAAGCTTTCTTT.

This chain connects TRBV7-6 to TRBJ2-7; D is unclear. Germline V CDR1 and CDR2: SGHVS, FNYEAQ. The CDR3 consists of 13 residues. Trimming took off 6 bases at V and 6 bases at J, with 15 bases between the two ends. CDR3 DNA: TGTGCCAGCAGTTCAAAGGGCCCTCCCGAGCAGTACTTC. Translating it yields CASSSKGPPEQYF.

The rearrangement joins TRBV6-6 to TRBJ2-7; D may be TRBD2 (6 bases). The CDR3 consists of 15 residues. Between the trimmed V and J ends, which lost 6 bases and 1 base, there was a span of 16 bases. Germline V gene data show CDR1 as MNHNY and CDR2 as SVGAGI (reference sequence). CDR3 DNA: TGTGCCAGCAGCCGCGGGACCGCCCGGTCCTACGAGCAGTACTTC. This translates into CASSRGTARSYEQYF.

The chain uses TRBV20-1 and TRBJ1-1; TRBD1 is a possible D gene (6 bases). Germline CDR1 is DFQATT and CDR2 is SNEGSKA (reference sequence). Trimming pared 5 bases from V and 1 base from J, leaving 17 bases between. The CDR3 consists of 15 residues. CDR3 sequence: CSASAGASENTEAFF. The CDR3 DNA reads TGCAGTGCTTCCGCAGGGGCTTCGGAGAACACTGAAGCTTTCTTT.

This clonotype was picked up many times. The chain has TRBV12-3 or TRBV12-4 and TRBJ1-6; D is ambiguous. The CDR3 runs to 14 residues. Trimming pared 1 base from V and 4 bases from J, leaving 5 bases between. The CDR3, as DNA: TGTGCCAGCAGTTTAGGCCTGTATAATTCACCCCTCCACTTT. Its translation: CASSLGLYNSPLHF.

The genes are TRBV7-9 and TRBJ2-7, with D unclear. Germline assignment: CDR1 SEHNR and CDR2 FQNEAQ (reference sequence). The CDR3 consists of 14 residues. With 6 bases removed from V and 3 bases from J, the gap between germline ends came to 15 bases. In DNA, the CDR3 is TGTGCCAGCAGGTCCGAGACGGACCTCTACGAGCAGTACTTC. Amino acids: CASRSETDLYEQYF. The whole variable domain, remainder taken from reference TRBV7-9 and TRBJ2-7, is DTGVSQNPRHKITKRGQNVTFRCDPISEHNRLYWYRQTLGQGPEFLTYFQNEAQLEKSRLLSDRFSAERPKGSFSTLEIQRTEQGDSAMYLCASRSETDLYEQYFGPGTRLTVT.

The chain employs TRBV24-1 and TRBJ2-7, with 9 positions matching TRBD1. V shed 9 bases, J shed 2 bases, and the junction held 10 bases outside the gene matches. Germline V gives CDR1 KGHDR, CDR2 SFDVKD. The CDR3 extends over 15 amino acids. For the CDR3, the DNA is TGTGCCACCCGACAAGGTGGACAGGGGCCCTACGAGCAGTACTTC. Translation: CATRQGGQGPYEQYF.

This clonotype was seen just once. The V gene is TRBV7-6, the J gene TRBJ2-5, with 9 bases lining up with TRBD1. V lost 6 bases to trimming and J lost 1 base; unmatched junction nucleotides: 6. This CDR3 is 15 amino acids long. Germline CDR1 reads SGHVS; CDR2 reads FNYEAQ. The CDR3 reads CASRPQDRGQETQYF. Here the CDR3 DNA reads TGTGCCAGCAGACCTCAGGACAGGGGCCAAGAGACCCAGTACTTC.

This clonotype was seen ten or more times. The chain recombines TRBV4-1 with TRBJ2-5; D is unresolved. Germline V CDR1 and CDR2: MGHRA, YSYEKL. The CDR3 loop spans 15 amino acids. V was pared by 0 bases and J by 3 bases, with 11 bases between. The CDR3 protein is CASSQDEVRKETQYF. The CDR3 nucleotides are TGCGCCAGCAGCCAAGATGAAGTCCGAAAAGAGACCCAGTACTTC.

V usage is TRBV10-3 and J usage is TRBJ2-1, with TRBD1 matching over 9 bases. Germline V gene data show CDR1 as ENHRY and CDR2 as SYGVKD. This CDR3 is built from 15 residues. Trimming took 6 bases from V and 6 from J; bases not matched to a gene: 9. In DNA, the CDR3 is TGTGCCATCAGACCTCCCGGGACAGGGACCAATGAGCAGTTCTTC. Translating it yields CAIRPPGTGTNEQFF.

This clonotype was found a few times. V is TRBV12-3 or TRBV12-4 and J is TRBJ2-3; 9 nucleotides align to TRBD2. The CDR3 consists of 18 residues. V lost 6 bases and J lost 5; bases outside the gene matches: 18. The CDR3 loop is CASSLTRASGRRGDTQYF. The CDR3 nucleotides read TGTGCCAGCAGCCTAACGCGCGCGAGCGGGAGGAGGGGAGATACGCAGTATTTT.

This clonotype showed up just a few times. The chain employs TRBV20-1 and TRBJ2-3; 13 nucleotides agree with TRBD2. CDR3 length equals 18 residues. The germline CDR1 and CDR2 sequences are DFQATT and SNEGSKA (reference sequence). Trimming removed 6 bases from V and 2 bases from J; junction bases left unmatched: 14. The CDR3 region is CSAVLPLGTSGITDTQYF. As DNA, the CDR3 is TGCAGTGCCGTACTACCCCTGGGGACTAGCGGGATCACAGATACGCAGTATTTT.

This chain joins TRBV12-3 or TRBV12-4 and TRBJ2-2; TRBD2 is a possible D gene (6 bases). The CDR3 runs to 13 residues. The V gene lost 6 bases and the J gene lost 4 bases, with 9 bases spanning the gap. CDR3 bases: TGTGCCAGCAGAATCGGGGGCACCGGGGAGCTGTTTTTT. Translation gives CASRIGGTGELFF.

This clonotype has ten or more counts. The chain recombines TRBV12-3 or TRBV12-4 with TRBJ2-5; D remains unclear. This CDR3 contains 11 residues. Trimming stripped 2 bases from V and 3 bases from J, with 1 base between. This CDR3 is CASSLKETQYF. In DNA form, the CDR3 reads TGTGCCAGCAGTTTAAAAGAGACCCAGTACTTC.

This chain links TRBV18 with TRBJ1-5; weak D call: TRBD1 (6 bases). The CDR3 contains 17 residues. Trimming left V 3 bases short and J 0 bases short, with 15 bases between. The germline gives CDR1 KGHSH, CDR2 LQKENI. The CDR3 sequence is CASSPPNTGNSNQPQHF. CDR3 coding DNA: TGTGCCAGCTCACCTCCGAACACAGGGAATAGCAATCAGCCCCAGCATTTT.

CDR3 in amino acids: CASSPPHPGPSSYEQYF. CDR3 sequence (DNA): TGTGCCAGCTCACCGCCTCACCCGGGACCGAGCTCCTACGAGCAGTACTTC. The chain joins TRBV18 to TRBJ2-7; D tentatively fits TRBD1 or TRBD2 (5 bases each). CDR1 is KGHSH, CDR2 LQKENI, per germline. CDR3 size: 17 residues. V gave up 3 bases and J gave up 0 bases, with 18 bases separating them.

V gene TRBV7-3 combines with J gene TRBJ2-7; TRBD1 aligns across 9 bases. This CDR3 has 14 residues. The V gene's germline CDR1 is SGHTA and CDR2 FQGTGA. V lost 5 bases and J lost 4; bases outside the gene matches: 6. The CDR3 nucleotides read TGTGCCAGCAGCCCGGGACAGGGTCGGTACGAGCAGTACTTC. Translated: CASSPGQGRYEQYF.

This clonotype was counted many times. The genes are TRBV27 and TRBJ2-6; D uncertain. Trimming removed 5 bases from V and 5 bases from J, with 13 bases in between. CDR3 size: 15 residues. Germline loops: CDR1 MNHEY, CDR2 SMNVEV (reference sequence). The CDR3 is CASSPRMRRANVLTF. The CDR3 DNA follows: TGTGCCAGCAGTCCACGGATGCGTCGGGCCAACGTCCTGACTTTC.

The rearrangement joins TRBV3-1 to TRBJ2-5, with a tentative D call TRBD1 (6 bases). CDR3 size: 14 residues. V was pared by 5 bases and J by 5 bases, with 15 bases between. Germline-derived CDR1 and CDR2 are LGHDT and YNNKEL (reference sequence). CDR3: CASSSYRVGETQYF. CDR3 bases: TGTGCCAGCAGCTCCTACAGGGTCGGGGAGACCCAGTACTTC.

CDR3 sequence reads: CASSEMTYRDEAFF. CDR3 nucleotides: TGTGCCAGCAGCGAAATGACTTACCGGGATGAAGCTTTCTTT. V usage is TRBV7-2 and J usage is TRBJ1-1, with D hard to call. V was pared by 5 bases and J by 7 bases, with 17 bases between. Per germline, CDR1 SGHTA and CDR2 FQGNSA. There are 14 residues in the CDR3.

The chain links TRBV2 to TRBJ2-5; D is possibly TRBD2 (5 bases). CDR1 is SNHLY, CDR2 FYNNEI, per germline. V lost 3 bases and J 2 bases, leaving 13 bases between the germline ends. The CDR3 loop spans 15 amino acids. In nucleotides, the CDR3 is TGTGCCAGCAGTGACGGCGGGCTACCTCAAGAGACCCAGTACTTC. It specifies CASSDGGLPQETQYF.